This record covers a single TCR beta chain. Its antigen is undetermined. TCR beta was sequenced from UMI-tagged 5' RACE libraries. Authors' methods: Every library of TCR beta sequences contained functional CDR3 beta clonotypes numbering between 3,000 and 18,000. From its re-call of the 5' RACE reads, TCRdb lists each CDR3 protein once, without DNA. TCRdb's processing, not the study's, gives the V and J calls here. In all, the sample yields about 5,800 distinct CDR3 sequences. The germline V gene encodes CDR1 SGHVS and CDR2 FNYEAQ. CDR3 length equals 12 residues. This sample was included in a study of human CD8 memory T cell subsets. It was CCR7+ PD-1+ TIGIT+ early memory CD8+ T cells with exhausted-like traits that constituted TPEX cells. Study-level results: There was only minimal overlap between the repertoires of stem-like memory and precursor exhausted T cells. A similarly high level of diversity characterized stem-like memory and precursor exhausted T cells, unlike effector memory cells.

V gene TRBV7-6 combines with J gene TRBJ2-1. This receptor was identified in a human donor in good health. Sequencing used CD8+ T cells from PBMCs. CDR3 loop: CASSLGLDEQFF.